One and the same sample provided the 10 T cell receptor beta chains below, sequenced in a study of cytomegalovirus exposure and HLA in healthy donors (TCRdb year 2017). Libraries came from the immunoSEQ multiplex PCR assay. This is the immuneACCESS table as TCRdb keeps it, with only in-frame sequences that have V and J called. A part of the clones is gone; compared with another copy, unresolved V genes explain less than half, and the rest is unexplained. Present in this sample are 180,000 or so clones, 86% of which were seen just once. The ten most abundant clones make up under 3.5% of the sample. Sequencing used PBMCs. The receptor set was obtained from a man younger than 35 in good health and CMV-seropositive.

The chain joins TRBV6-1 to TRBJ2-7, with 11 bases identical to TRBD2. The CDR3 contains 15 residues. With V trimmed by 2 bases and J by 7 bases, 7 bases remained unmatched. The germline V gene has CDR1 MNHNS and CDR2 SASEGT. For the CDR3, the DNA is TGTGCCAGCAGTGAATGGGGTAGCGGGAGGGGAGAGCAGTACTTC. As protein: CASSEWGSGRGEQYF.

V usage is TRBV7-9 and J usage is TRBJ2-1, with 11 bases aligning to TRBD2. The CDR3 is made up of 16 amino acids. Trimming cost V 5 bases and J 8 bases; bases outside gene matches: 11. In germline, CDR1 is SEHNR, CDR2 FQNEAQ (reference sequence). CDR3 sequence: CASSPRLAGTGDEQFF. The CDR3 bases are TGTGCCAGCAGCCCTCGACTAGCGGGAACGGGTGATGAGCAGTTCTTC.

The chain links TRBV9 to TRBJ2-1; 11 positions agree with TRBD2. V gave up 2 bases and J gave up 9 bases; unmatched junction bases: 10. This CDR3 comprises 16 residues. Per germline, CDR1 SGDLS and CDR2 YYNGEE. CDR3 bases: TGTGCCAGCAGCGTTATAGCGGGAGGGCCCTCCGTTGAGCAGTTCTTC. The encoded protein is CASSVIAGGPSVEQFF.

The genes are TRBV10-3 and TRBJ1-2; unclear D gene. The CDR3 sequence is 13 residues long. The germline gives CDR1 ENHRY, CDR2 SYGVKD. Trimming shortened V by 2 bases and J by 3 bases, and 7 bases separated the two germline ends. CDR3 sequence reads: CAISEGLYYGYTF. In DNA, the CDR3 is TGTGCCATCAGTGAGGGGCTCTACTATGGCTACACCTTC.

This clone was observed many times. V usage is TRBV21-1 and J usage is TRBJ1-2; the table calls TRBD1, which could not be checked here. TRBV21-1 constitutes a pseudogene. The CDR3 has 14 amino acids. The CDR3 loop reads CASRRQGANYGYTF. The CDR3 DNA reads TGTGCCAGCAGGAGACAGGGGGCTAACTATGGCTACACCTTC.

The genes are TRBV27 and TRBJ2-7; the D gene is possibly TRBD2 (6 bases). Germline V gene lookup returns CDR1 MNHEY and CDR2 SMNVEV (reference sequence). V lost 4 bases and J 7 bases, leaving 17 bases between the germline ends. The CDR3 extends over 14 amino acids. The CDR3 reads CASSSFRLGQEQYF. CDR3 in DNA: TGTGCCAGCAGTTCTTTCAGACTAGGCCAGGAGCAGTACTTC.

This chain connects TRBV5-1 to TRBJ2-3, with 9 nucleotides matching TRBD1. Per germline, CDR1 SGHRS and CDR2 YFSETQ. The V segment lost 3 bases and the J segment 8 bases; nucleotides outside the gene matches: 7. The CDR3 is 14 residues long. Here the CDR3 DNA reads TGCGCCAGCAGCTCCGGGACAGGGTACGGTACGCAGTATTTT. This gives the protein CASSSGTGYGTQYF.

This chain links TRBV7-6 with TRBJ1-6, with TRBD1 as a possible D gene (5 bases). V was pared by 5 bases and J by 3 bases, with 8 bases between. Germline values: CDR1 SGHVS, CDR2 FNYEAQ. The CDR3 has 14 amino acids. The CDR3 DNA is TGTGCCAGCAGCCTGACAGTCTATAATTCACCCCTCCACTTT. Translating gives CASSLTVYNSPLHF.

This clone was counted once. The J gene is TRBJ1-5, the V gene TRBV28, with D uncertain. Germline CDR1 reads MDHEN; CDR2 reads SYDVKM. CDR3 length: 14 residues. Trimming took off 5 bases at V and 7 bases at J, with 15 bases between the two ends. CDR3 residues: CASSLGSIKQPQHF. The CDR3 DNA reads as TGTGCCAGCAGTCTCGGGAGTATCAAACAGCCCCAGCATTTT.

The genes are TRBV5-1 and TRBJ2-2; TRBD1 agrees at 11 bases. The CDR3 runs 17 residues. V shed 2 bases and J 4 bases; nucleotides not matched to a gene: 7. Looked up from germline, CDR1 is SGHRS and CDR2 is YFSETQ. The CDR3 DNA reads TGCGCCAGCAGCTTTCCCAAGGGGACAGGGGGCACCGGGGAGCTGTTTTTT. Translation gives CASSFPKGTGGTGELFF.